This T cell receptor (beta chain) was recovered during a study of cytomegalovirus exposure and HLA in healthy donors. Whole-study results and caveats: The classifier, whose performance was assessed in both the original and validation cohorts, reportedly diagnosed cytomegalovirus status with high specificity and sensitivity.

Sequenced by immunoSEQ multiplex PCR; TCRdb stores in-frame clones only, minus some. The sample includes fewer than 200,000 clones, just under 90% seen only once; the top ten take 1.4%. As concerns this clone: The antigen is not known.

The V and J ends lost 8 bases and 10 bases respectively, with 15 bases between them. CDR1 is SNHLY and CDR2 is FYNNEI in the germline V gene. The CDR3 spans 12 residues. The gene calls are TRBV2 and TRBJ1-5, with D maybe TRBD1 (5 bases). Sequenced material: PBMCs. The sequence was obtained from a woman in her 30s in good health and CMV-seronegative. CDR3 in DNA: TGTGCCAGCCAGGAGCGGGGCTCCCCCCAGCATTTT. It encodes CASQERGSPQHF.